This T cell receptor beta chain was sequenced during a study of CD8+CD57+ T cells in acquired aplastic anemia. Study background: On average, sorted CD4+ and CD8+ cells gave 3 to 3.5 ug of DNA.

This CDR3 spans 13 amino acids. Germline V gene data show CDR1 as SNHLY and CDR2 as FYNNEI. J lost 7 bases, V lost 8 bases, and 1 base had no gene match. Whole-study results and caveats: The study identified about 30 CD8+ CDR3 sequences shared by patients and controls. Levels of CD8+ Simpson's diversity were not significantly distinct in patients versus controls.

Only one count was recorded for this clonotype. The target antigen is unknown. The use of genomic DNA as template underpinned the TCR beta VDJ and CDR3 profiling. TCRdb reanalysed the reads using MiXCR and keeps one entry per CDR3 protein. The table has about 190,000 distinct CDR3 sequences, roughly 64% seen once. Specimen: sorted CD4+, CD8+, or CD8+CD57+ T cells (not recorded which) from PBMCs. The receptor was derived from a human donor with severe aplastic anemia or a healthy control (not recorded which). The chain joins TRBV2 to TRBJ2-1; 14 bases map to TRBD2. The CDR3 DNA sequence: TGTGCCAGCCGACTAGCGGGAGGGAATGAGCAGTTCTTC. This gives the protein CASRLAGGNEQFF.